The clone carrying this TCR beta chain was recorded at least ten times. Its specificity is not known. These data are taken from a study of human T cells and chemical hapten exposure. Study in general: For sensitization, 2% DPC was applied to a roughly 2 cm by roughly 2 cm patch of upper inner arm skin. Study observations and caveats: Patch test score was positively correlated with the counts of PT1 expanded TCRs. Donors had alopecia, so their immune response may differ from healthy people's.

TCRdb analysed the RACE reads with MiXCR anew, one entry per CDR3 protein. The sample records around 260,000 distinct CDR3 sequences, about 9% being singletons. In germline, CDR1 is MGHRA, CDR2 YSYEKL. The CDR3 is made up of 16 amino acids. Between the trimmed V and J ends, which lost 2 bases and 0 bases, there was a span of 14 bases. Time point here: pre-sensitization, week 0. Treatment meaning: therapeutic diphenylcyclopropenone sensitization with weekly scalp DPC. The TCR sequence derives from a woman aged 40 to 50 with alopecia areata. Some clones in this sample may be carry-over from other donors' samples. V usage is TRBV4-1 and J usage is TRBJ2-7; D remains ambiguous. Specimen: whole blood, collected in connection with sensitization to the hapten diphenylcyclopropenone (DPC). CDR3 bases: TGCGCCAGCAGCCAACCGACTCTTTCCAGCTCCTACGAGCAGTACTTC. Protein product: CASSQPTLSSSYEQYF.